One T cell receptor (beta chain) is described in this entry. The data originate from a study of beta chain features in type 1 diabetes. Reverse transcription of all isolated RNA meant that expressed TCRB transcripts were sequenced. Libraries were prepared by immunoSEQ multiplex PCR; TCRdb keeps only in-frame clonotypes and omits some of them. This sample has 400,000 to 500,000 clones, with more than 11% found just once. This receptor was obtained from a man in his thirties or forties in good health. What was sequenced was naive CD4+ T cells from blood.

DNA for the CDR3: TGCGCCAGCCGGACCGGGACAGGGTTTGATGAGCAGTTCTTC. Protein product: CASRTGTGFDEQFF. The rearrangement links TRBV10-2 to TRBJ2-1, with TRBD1 identical over 9 bases. CDR3 length: 14 amino acids. CDR1 and CDR2 from the germline V gene are WSHSY and SAAADI. After removal of 8 bases from V and 8 bases from J, the junction contained 10 bases not matched to a gene.